These 7 T cell receptor beta chains came from one sample sequenced in a study of blood T cell repertoires in COVID-19. The data were produced by immunoSEQ multiplex PCR, yet TCRdb's version contains in-frame clones alone and is incomplete. The sample yields 200,000 to 300,000 clones, around nine tenths seen once. The sample consisted of peripheral blood. The receptors were gathered from a woman between 55 and 75 years old with COVID-19, enrolled during active disease.

The V and J genes are TRBV29-1 and TRBJ2-7, with D perhaps matching TRBD1 (6 bases). V was shortened by 4 bases and J by 7 bases, with 17 bases between the two germline ends. Germline V gene lookup returns CDR1 SQVTM and CDR2 ANQGSEA. The CDR3 sequence is 13 residues long. The CDR3 is CSVGIGPRGEQYF. The CDR3 region has the DNA TGCAGCGTTGGGATCGGACCAAGGGGGGAGCAGTACTTC.

The chain is built from TRBV27 and TRBJ1-5; D uncertain. CDR3 length equals 14 residues. With 5 bases removed from V and 2 bases from J, the gap between germline ends came to 10 bases. Germline V gene sequence: CDR1 MNHEY, CDR2 SMNVEV (reference sequence). The CDR3 spells CASSQRSGNQPQHF. CDR3 coding DNA: TGTGCCAGCAGTCAACGAAGCGGCAATCAGCCCCAGCATTTT.

This chain connects TRBV6-2 or TRBV6-3 to TRBJ1-1, with D unclear. V was cut by 5 bases and J by 1 base, with 14 bases left in between. The CDR3 loop spans 15 amino acids. Germline CDR1 is MNHEY and CDR2 is SVGEGT. The CDR3 spells CASSPEPRRNTEAFF. For the CDR3, the DNA is TGTGCCAGCAGTCCGGAGCCGAGGAGGAACACTGAAGCTTTCTTT.

The chain couples TRBV18 to TRBJ1-1; D not resolved. The CDR3 length is 18 residues. Trimming removed 1 base at V and 1 base at J, with 19 bases between. Germline V CDR1 and CDR2: KGHSH, LQKENI. CDR3: CASSPLPAIEGRNTEAFF. The CDR3 nucleotides are TGTGCCAGCTCACCACTCCCGGCGATTGAGGGCCGGAACACTGAAGCTTTCTTT.

This chain joins TRBV6-5 and TRBJ1-5; 7 nucleotides line up with TRBD1. With V trimmed by 6 bases and J by 9 bases, 5 bases remained unmatched. The V gene's germline CDR1 is MNHEY and CDR2 SVGAGI. The CDR3 totals 12 residues. The CDR3 region is CASRLPGGPQHF. The CDR3 nucleotides read TGTGCCAGCAGGCTTCCAGGGGGGCCCCAGCATTTT.

The V call is TRBV7-3, the J call TRBJ2-7; D possibly corresponds to TRBD2 (6 bases). Germline V lookup: CDR1 SGHTA, CDR2 FQGTGA. V shed 5 bases and J shed 0 bases, with 8 bases lying between them. This CDR3 contains 13 residues. The CDR3 DNA sequence: TGTGCCAGCAGCCGGGACTTCTCCTACGAGCAGTACTTC. Its protein product is CASSRDFSYEQYF.

The rearrangement uses TRBV7-9 and TRBJ1-1; 10 nucleotides line up with TRBD1. CDR1 is SEHNR and CDR2 is FQNEAQ in the germline V gene (reference sequence). This CDR3 region has 14 residues. The V gene end was trimmed by 5 bases and the J gene end by 5 bases; junction bases not matched to a gene: 5. The chain's CDR3 is CASSPGTGDTEAFF. In DNA form, the CDR3 reads TGTGCCAGCAGCCCCGGGACAGGGGATACTGAAGCTTTCTTT.